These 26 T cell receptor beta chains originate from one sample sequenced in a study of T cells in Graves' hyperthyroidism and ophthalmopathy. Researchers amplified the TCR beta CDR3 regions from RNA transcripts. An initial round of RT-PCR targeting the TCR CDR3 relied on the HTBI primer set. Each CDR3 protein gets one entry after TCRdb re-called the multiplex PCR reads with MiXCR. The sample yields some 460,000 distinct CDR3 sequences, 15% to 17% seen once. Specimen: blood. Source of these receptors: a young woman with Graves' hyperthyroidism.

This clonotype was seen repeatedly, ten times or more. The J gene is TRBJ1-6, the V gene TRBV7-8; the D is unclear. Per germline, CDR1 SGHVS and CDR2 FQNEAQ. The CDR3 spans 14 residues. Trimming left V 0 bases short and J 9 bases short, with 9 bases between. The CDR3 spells CASSLAREGSPLHF. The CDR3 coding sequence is TGTGCCAGCAGCTTAGCGCGGGAGGGTTCACCCCTCCACTTT.

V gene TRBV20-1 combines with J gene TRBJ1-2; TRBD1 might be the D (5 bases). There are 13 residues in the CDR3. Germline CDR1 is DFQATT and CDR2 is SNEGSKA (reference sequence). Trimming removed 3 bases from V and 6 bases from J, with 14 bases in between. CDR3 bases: TGCAGTGCTAGCCGGGGCGGGGGGGATGGCTACACCTTC. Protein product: CSASRGGGDGYTF.

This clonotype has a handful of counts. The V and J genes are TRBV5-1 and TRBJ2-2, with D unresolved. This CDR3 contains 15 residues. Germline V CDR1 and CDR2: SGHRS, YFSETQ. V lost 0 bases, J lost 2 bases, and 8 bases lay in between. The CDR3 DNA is TGCGCCAGCAGCTTGGTTCAGGATAACACCGGGGAGCTGTTTTTT. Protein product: CASSLVQDNTGELFF.

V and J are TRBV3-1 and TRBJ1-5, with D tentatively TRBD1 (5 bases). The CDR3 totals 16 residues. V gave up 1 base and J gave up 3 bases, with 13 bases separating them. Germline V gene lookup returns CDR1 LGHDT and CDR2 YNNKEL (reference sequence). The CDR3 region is CASSQGDPILNQPQHF. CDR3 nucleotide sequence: TGTGCCAGCAGCCAAGGGGACCCAATCCTCAATCAGCCCCAGCATTTT.

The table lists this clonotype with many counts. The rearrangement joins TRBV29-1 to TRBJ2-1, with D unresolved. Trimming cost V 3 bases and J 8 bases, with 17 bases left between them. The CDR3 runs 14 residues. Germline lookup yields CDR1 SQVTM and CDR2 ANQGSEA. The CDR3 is CSVERTRRNDEQFF. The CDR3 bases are TGCAGCGTTGAGAGGACCCGCCGCAACGATGAGCAGTTCTTC.

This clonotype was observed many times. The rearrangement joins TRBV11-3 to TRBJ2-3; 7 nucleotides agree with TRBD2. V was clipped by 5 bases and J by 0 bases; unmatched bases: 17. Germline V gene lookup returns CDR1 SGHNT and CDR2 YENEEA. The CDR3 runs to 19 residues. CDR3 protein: CASSPSAGRGSPSTDTQYF. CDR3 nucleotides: TGTGCCAGCAGCCCATCGGCCGGGCGGGGGAGTCCTAGCACAGATACGCAGTATTTT. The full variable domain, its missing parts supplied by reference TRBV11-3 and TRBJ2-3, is EAGVVQSPRYKIIEKKQPVAFWCNPISGHNTLYWYLQNLGQGPELLIRYENEEAVDDSQLPKDRFSAERLKGVDSTLKIQPAELGDSAVYLCASSPSAGRGSPSTDTQYFGPGTRLTVL.

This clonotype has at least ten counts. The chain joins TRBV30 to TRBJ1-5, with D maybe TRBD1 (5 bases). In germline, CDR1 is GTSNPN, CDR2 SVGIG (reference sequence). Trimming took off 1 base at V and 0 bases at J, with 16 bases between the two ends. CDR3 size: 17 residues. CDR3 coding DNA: TGTGCCTGGAGTGCGGGGGTCTTCCTAAATAGCAATCAGCCCCAGCATTTT. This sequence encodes CAWSAGVFLNSNQPQHF.

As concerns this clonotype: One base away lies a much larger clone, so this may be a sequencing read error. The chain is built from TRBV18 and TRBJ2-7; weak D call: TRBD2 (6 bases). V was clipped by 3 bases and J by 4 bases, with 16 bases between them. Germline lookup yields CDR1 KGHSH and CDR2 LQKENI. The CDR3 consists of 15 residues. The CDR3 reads CASSPPAGGLYEQYF. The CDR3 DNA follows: TGTGCCAGCTCACCCCCCGCTGGGGGGTTATACGAGCAGTACTTC.

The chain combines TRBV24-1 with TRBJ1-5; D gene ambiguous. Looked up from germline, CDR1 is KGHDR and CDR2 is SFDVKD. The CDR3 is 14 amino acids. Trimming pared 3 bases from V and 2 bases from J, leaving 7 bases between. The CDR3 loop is CATSDRWGNQPQHF. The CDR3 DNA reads TGTGCCACCAGTGATCGGTGGGGCAATCAGCCCCAGCATTTT.

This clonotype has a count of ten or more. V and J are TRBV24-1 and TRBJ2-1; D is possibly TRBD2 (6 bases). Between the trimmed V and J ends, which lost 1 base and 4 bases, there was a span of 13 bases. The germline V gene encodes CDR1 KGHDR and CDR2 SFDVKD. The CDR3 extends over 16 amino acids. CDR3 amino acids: CATSDLGSGLYNEQFF. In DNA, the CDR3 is TGTGCCACCAGTGATTTAGGAAGCGGACTATACAATGAGCAGTTCTTC.

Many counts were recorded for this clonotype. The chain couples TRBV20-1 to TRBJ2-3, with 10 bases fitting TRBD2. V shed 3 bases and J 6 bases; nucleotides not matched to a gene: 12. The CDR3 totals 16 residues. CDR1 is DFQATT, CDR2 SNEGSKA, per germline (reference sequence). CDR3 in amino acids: CSASLASGRIEDTQYF. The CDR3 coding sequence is TGCAGTGCTAGTCTAGCTAGCGGGAGAATTGAGGATACGCAGTATTTT.

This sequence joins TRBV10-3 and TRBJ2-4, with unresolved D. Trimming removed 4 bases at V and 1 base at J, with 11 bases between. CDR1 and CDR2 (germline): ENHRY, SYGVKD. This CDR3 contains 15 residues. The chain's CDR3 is CAISAEGSAKNIQYF. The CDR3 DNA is TGTGCCATCAGTGCCGAAGGATCGGCCAAAAACATTCAGTACTTC.

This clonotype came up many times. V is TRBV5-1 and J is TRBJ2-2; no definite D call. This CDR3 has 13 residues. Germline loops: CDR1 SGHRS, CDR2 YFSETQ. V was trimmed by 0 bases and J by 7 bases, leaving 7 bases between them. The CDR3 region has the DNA TGCGCCAGCAGCTTGGATAGTGACGGGGAGCTGTTTTTT. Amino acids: CASSLDSDGELFF.

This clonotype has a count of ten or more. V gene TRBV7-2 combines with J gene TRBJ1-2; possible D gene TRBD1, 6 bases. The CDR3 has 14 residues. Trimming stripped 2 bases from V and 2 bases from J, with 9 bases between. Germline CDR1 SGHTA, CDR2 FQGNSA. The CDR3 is CASSLQGPNYGYTF. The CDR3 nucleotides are TGTGCCAGCAGCTTACAGGGGCCCAACTATGGCTACACCTTC. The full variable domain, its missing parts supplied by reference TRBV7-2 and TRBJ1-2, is GAGVSQSPSNKVTEKGKDVELRCDPISGHTALYWYRQSLGQGLEFLIYFQGNSAPDKSGLPSDRFSAERTGGSVSTLTIQRTQQEDSAVYLCASSLQGPNYGYTFGSGTRLTVV.

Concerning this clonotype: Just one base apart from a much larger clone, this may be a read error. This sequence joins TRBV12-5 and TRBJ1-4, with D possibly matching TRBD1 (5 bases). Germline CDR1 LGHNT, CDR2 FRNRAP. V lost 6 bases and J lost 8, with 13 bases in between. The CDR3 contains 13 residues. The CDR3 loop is CASGRQRGEKLFF. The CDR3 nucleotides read TGTGCTAGTGGCCGACAGAGAGGCGAAAAACTGTTTTTT.

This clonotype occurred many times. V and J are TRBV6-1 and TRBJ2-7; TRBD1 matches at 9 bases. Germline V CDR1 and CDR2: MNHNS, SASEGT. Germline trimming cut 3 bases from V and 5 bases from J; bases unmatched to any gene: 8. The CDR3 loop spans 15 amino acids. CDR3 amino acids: CASSEGGTGSDEQYF. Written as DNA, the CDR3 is TGTGCCAGCAGTGAGGGGGGGACAGGGTCCGACGAGCAGTACTTC.

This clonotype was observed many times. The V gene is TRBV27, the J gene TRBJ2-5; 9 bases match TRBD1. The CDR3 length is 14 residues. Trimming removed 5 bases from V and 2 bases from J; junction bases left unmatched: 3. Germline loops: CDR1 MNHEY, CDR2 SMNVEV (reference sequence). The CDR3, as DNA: TGTGCCAGCAGTCGGGACAGGGATCAAGAGACCCAGTACTTC. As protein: CASSRDRDQETQYF.

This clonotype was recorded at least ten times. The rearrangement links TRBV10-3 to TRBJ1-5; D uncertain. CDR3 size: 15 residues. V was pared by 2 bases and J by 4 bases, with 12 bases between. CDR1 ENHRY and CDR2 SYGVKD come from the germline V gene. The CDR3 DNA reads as TGTGCCATCAGTGAGCCTTCAGGAGAGAATCAGCCCCAGCATTTT. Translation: CAISEPSGENQPQHF.

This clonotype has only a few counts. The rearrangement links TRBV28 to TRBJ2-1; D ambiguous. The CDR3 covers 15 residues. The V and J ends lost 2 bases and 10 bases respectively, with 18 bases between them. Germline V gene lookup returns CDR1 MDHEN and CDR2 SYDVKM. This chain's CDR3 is CASSLPTAAPEEQFF. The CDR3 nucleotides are TGTGCCAGCAGTTTACCGACTGCGGCCCCAGAAGAGCAGTTCTTC.

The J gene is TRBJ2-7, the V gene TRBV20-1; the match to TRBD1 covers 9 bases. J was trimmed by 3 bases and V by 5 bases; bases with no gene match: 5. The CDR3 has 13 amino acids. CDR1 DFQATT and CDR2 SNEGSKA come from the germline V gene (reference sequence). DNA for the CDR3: TGCAGTGCTTACGACAGGGGGGGCTACGAGCAGTACTTC. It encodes CSAYDRGGYEQYF.

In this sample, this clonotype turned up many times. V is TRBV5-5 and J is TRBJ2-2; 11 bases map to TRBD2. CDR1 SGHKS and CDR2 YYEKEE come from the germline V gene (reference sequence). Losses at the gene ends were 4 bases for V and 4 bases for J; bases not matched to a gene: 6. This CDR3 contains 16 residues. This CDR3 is CASSLGLAVTTGELFF. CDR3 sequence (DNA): TGTGCCAGCAGCCTGGGACTAGCGGTAACCACCGGGGAGCTGTTTTTT.

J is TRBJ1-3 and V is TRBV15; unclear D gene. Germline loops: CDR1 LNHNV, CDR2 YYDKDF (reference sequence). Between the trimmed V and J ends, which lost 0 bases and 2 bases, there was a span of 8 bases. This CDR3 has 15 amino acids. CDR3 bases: TGTGCCACCAGCAGAGAAGGGTTTACTGGAAACACCATATATTTT. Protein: CATSREGFTGNTIYF. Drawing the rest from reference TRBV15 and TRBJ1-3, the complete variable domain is DAMVIQNPRYQVTQFGKPVTLSCSQTLNHNVMYWYQQKSSQAPKLLFHYYDKDFNNEADTPDNFQSRRPNTSFCFLDIRSPGLGDTAMYLCATSREGFTGNTIYFGEGSWLTVV.

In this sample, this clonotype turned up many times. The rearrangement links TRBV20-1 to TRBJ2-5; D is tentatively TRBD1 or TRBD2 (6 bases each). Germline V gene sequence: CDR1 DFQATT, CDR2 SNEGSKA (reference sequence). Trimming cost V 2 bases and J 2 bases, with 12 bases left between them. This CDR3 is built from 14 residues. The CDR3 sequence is CSARRGDTQETQYF. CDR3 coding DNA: TGCAGTGCTAGAAGGGGGGACACACAAGAGACCCAGTACTTC.

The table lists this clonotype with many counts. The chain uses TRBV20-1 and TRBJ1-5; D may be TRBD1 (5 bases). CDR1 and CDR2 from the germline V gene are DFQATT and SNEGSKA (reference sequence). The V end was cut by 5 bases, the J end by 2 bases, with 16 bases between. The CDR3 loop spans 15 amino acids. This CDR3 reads CSARAGVAGNQPQHF. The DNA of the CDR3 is TGCAGTGCTCGAGCGGGGGTAGCGGGCAATCAGCCCCAGCATTTT.

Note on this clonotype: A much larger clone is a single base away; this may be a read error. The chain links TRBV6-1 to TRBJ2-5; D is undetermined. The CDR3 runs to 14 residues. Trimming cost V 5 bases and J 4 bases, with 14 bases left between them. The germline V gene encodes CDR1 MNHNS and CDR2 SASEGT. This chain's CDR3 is CASSPRALGETQYF. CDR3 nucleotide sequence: TGTGCCAGCAGTCCCCGGGCCTTGGGAGAGACCCAGTACTTC.

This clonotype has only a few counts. The CDR3 loop reads CASSQDSPGAHRVNEQFF. The CDR3 DNA reads TGCGCCAGCAGCCAAGATAGTCCGGGTGCACACCGGGTAAATGAGCAGTTCTTC. The gene calls are TRBV4-1 and TRBJ2-1; D gene unclear. Germline V CDR1 and CDR2: MGHRA, YSYEKL. Trimming shortened V by 0 bases and J by 7 bases, and 22 bases separated the two germline ends. The CDR3 sequence is 18 residues long.